These 4 T cell receptor beta chains came from one sample sequenced in a study of OX40 agonist ivuxolimab in advanced cancers. The assay was immunoSEQ multiplex PCR, and TCRdb's table has in-frame clones only and misses some. The sample carries 60,000 to 75,000 clones, 80% to 90% recorded once. The sequenced sample was CD4+ or CD8+ T cells sorted from blood, obtained in a trial of the OX40 agonist ivuxolimab. These receptors originate from an adult with an advanced solid tumor such as melanoma, head and neck, liver or kidney cancer.

This chain's CDR3 is CASSAGDRGWTEAFF. CDR3 bases: TGTGCCAGCAGCGCCGGGGACAGGGGGTGGACTGAAGCTTTCTTT. The chain combines TRBV9 with TRBJ1-1, with TRBD1 identical over 11 bases. The CDR3 is made up of 15 amino acids. Germline V gene data show CDR1 as SGDLS and CDR2 as YYNGEE. The ends lost 3 bases at V and 5 bases at J; junction bases unmatched: 6.

The chain employs TRBV28 and TRBJ1-5, with D unclear. The V gene's germline CDR1 is MDHEN and CDR2 SYDVKM. V lost 5 bases to trimming and J lost 5 bases, with 16 bases between them. The CDR3 is made up of 15 amino acids. The CDR3: CASSPGVWHDQPQHF. CDR3 nucleotide sequence: TGTGCCAGCAGTCCCGGGGTCTGGCACGATCAGCCCCAGCATTTT. Full variable domain (outside the CDR3, taken from reference TRBV28 and TRBJ1-5): DVKVTQSSRYLVKRTGEKVFLECVQDMDHENMFWYRQDPGLGLRLIYFSYDVKMKEKGDIPEGYSVSREKKERFSLILESASTNQTSMYLCASSPGVWHDQPQHFGDGTRLSIL.

The rearrangement joins TRBV30 to TRBJ1-3; D gene unclear. Trimming shortened V by 3 bases and J by 0 bases, and 9 bases separated the two germline ends. The length of the CDR3 is 14 residues. CDR1 is GTSNPN, CDR2 SVGIG, per germline (reference sequence). CDR3 nucleotide sequence: TGTGCCTGGAGGATGGCAAGCTCTGGAAACACCATATATTTT. Translated: CAWRMASSGNTIYF.

The V gene is TRBV28, the J gene TRBJ2-7; TRBD1 aligns across 8 bases. The ends lost 6 bases at V and 4 bases at J; junction bases unmatched: 8. CDR3 size: 14 residues. From germline, CDR1 is MDHEN and CDR2 SYDVKM. The CDR3, as DNA: TGTGCCAGCAGCCGGGCCAGGGGGCCATACGAGCAGTACTTC. Translation gives CASSRARGPYEQYF. Filled out from reference TRBV28 and TRBJ2-7, the complete variable domain reads DVKVTQSSRYLVKRTGEKVFLECVQDMDHENMFWYRQDPGLGLRLIYFSYDVKMKEKGDIPEGYSVSREKKERFSLILESASTNQTSMYLCASSRARGPYEQYFGPGTRLTVT.